This T cell receptor (beta chain) was retrieved from a study of shared clonotypes between healthy human individuals. Per the germline V gene, CDR1 is DFQATT and CDR2 is SNEGSKA (reference sequence). Trimming stripped 8 bases from V and 11 bases from J, with 18 bases between. The CDR3 consists of 11 residues. Study-wide results and caveats: Enrolling few donors narrowed the genetic and exposure-history diversity that was represented.

With respect to this clone: Its antigen is undetermined.

Each replicate PCR on the sorted subsets used roughly 200 ng DNA (around 30,000 T cell genomes). Profiled with immunoSEQ multiplex PCR; TCRdb holds only in-frame clones, not every one. This sample has about 1.1 million clones, with about 80% found just once. The rearrangement uses TRBV20-1 and TRBJ1-2; D is unclear. This receptor was identified in a man aged 18 to 30 in good health. Some clones in this sample may be carry-over from other donors' samples. The sample comprised memory CD4+ T cells from PBMCs. Described subset: CD45RA-negative fraction. CDR3 protein: CSTTEGVGYTF. The CDR3 DNA sequence: TGCAGTACCACGGAGGGAGTGGGGTACACCTTC.